This T cell receptor (beta chain) was observed in a study of blood T cell repertoires in COVID-19 (dated by TCRdb to between 2020 and 2021). About the study as a whole: Samples from collaborators originated in the United States, Italy and Spain and spanned both the acute and convalescent phases of COVID-19. Nearly every sample came with metadata listing a de-identified subject ID, COVID-19 status, age in years and sex. The samples were drawn from the first 160 participants of the ongoing ImmuneRACE study and from some 1,300 subjects provided by 6 global collaborators. The material from the prospective study consisted of cDNA or gDNA derived from T cells, B-cell-depleted T cells, or PBMCs. The repertoires were released in a freely available public database intended as a resource for research on the immune response to SARS-CoV-2. HLA class I and class II types, where available, came from metadata supplied by the sample provider rather than from assay-based typing. The dataset comprised deeply sampled blood TCRbeta repertoires from subjects exposed to, actively infected with, or recovered from COVID-19.

TCRbeta CDR3 regions were amplified from genomic DNA using the immunoSEQ Assay, a bias-controlled multiplex PCR. From the authors' description of their analysis: Nucleated cell counts per sample were estimated from amplification of reference gene primers within the assay. To quantify the absolute abundance of each unique TCRbeta CDR3 rearrangement, sequence reads were collapsed and filtered. Productive Simpson clonality was computed per sample as the square root of Simpson's diversity index over productive rearrangements. TCRdb retrieved this table from immuneACCESS and kept in-frame rearrangements only. Not all clones are present; in checked studies, unresolved V genes account for under half, and no reason is known for the remainder. That table furnishes V, J and clone size, whereas the DNA furnished D and trimming. Here the sample has roughly 250,000 clones; 88% occur a single time. Just under 0.8% of the sample lies in the top ten.

Concerning this clone itself: Its cognate antigen has yet to be identified. Per-nucleotide qualities are absent, and no much larger clonotype sits a single base away.

Summary of the overall study and its limitations: How much clinical and demographic metadata was included differed by source and by participant, and the metadata was provided uncurated.

The CDR1 and CDR2 encoded by the germline V gene are SGHVS and FQNEAQ. Reading from cysteine to phenylalanine, the CDR3 counts 14 amino acids. Only the CDR3 region is kept as DNA, spanning 42 bases read in frame from base 1. V is cut by 0 bases and J by 1 base, and the space between the germline ends is 6 bases. Each collaborating institution followed its own protocols to collect whole blood in K2EDTA tubes. Collaborator samples were shipped for TCRbeta analysis as frozen whole blood, isolated PBMCs, or DNA extracted from either sample type. Material: peripheral blood. The sequence joins TRBV7-8 to TRBJ1-1; there is no confident call for the D gene. This TCR derives from a woman in her twenties or thirties with acute or convalescent COVID-19. CDR3 protein: CASSLAKRNTEAFF. The DNA is TGTGCCAGCAGCTTAGCGAAGAGGAACACTGAAGCTTTCTTT.